The TCR beta chain under discussion was sequenced for a study of T cells in narcolepsy. Overall study results and limits: Healthy controls reportedly lacked the autoreactive clonotypes serially found in patients' blood.

The germline V and J ends were trimmed by 0 bases and 15 bases, with 12 bases remaining between them. From germline, CDR1 is SGHTA and CDR2 FQGNSA. This CDR3 has 12 amino acids. The assay was immunoSEQ multiplex PCR, and TCRdb's table has in-frame clones only and misses some. Seen here are about 30,000 clones, about 85% observed once, and the top ten hold 0.85% to 1.3%. A single count supports this clone. What it binds is unknown. Sequenced material: CD45RA- memory CD4+ T cells from PBMCs. This chain connects TRBV7-2 to TRBJ2-1, with D unresolved. This TCR derives from a human donor with narcolepsy. CDR3 coding DNA: TGTGCCAGCAGCTTAGCGTTAGGTAGTTTGTTCTTC. It translates to CASSLALGSLFF.